These 27 T cell receptor beta chains were all obtained from the same sample, sequenced in a study of CD8+CD57+ T cells in acquired aplastic anemia. Selection for sequencing was limited to patients who had shown CD8+CD57+ cell expansion by flow cytometry. CDR3 and TCR beta VDJ profiling relied on genomic DNA as the template. Each CDR3 protein is one row after TCRdb ran MiXCR on the reads. The table has more than 45,000 distinct CDR3 sequences, about 56% seen once; the top ten hold 16%. Sequences were obtained from sorted CD4+, CD8+, or CD8+CD57+ T cells (not recorded which) from PBMCs. These receptors all come from a human donor with aplastic anemia.

This chain joins TRBV29-1 and TRBJ2-7; the D gene is possibly TRBD2 (6 bases). Germline V gene sequence: CDR1 SQVTM, CDR2 ANQGSEA. This CDR3 comprises 12 residues. V was shortened by 4 bases and J by 4 bases, with 11 bases between the two germline ends. CDR3 nucleotide sequence: TGCAGCGTTGGCGGGATCGGGTACGAGCAGTACTTC. Its translation: CSVGGIGYEQYF.

The J gene is TRBJ2-5, the V gene TRBV12-3 or TRBV12-4, with 11 bases matching TRBD1. The CDR3 totals 15 residues. The V and J ends lost 3 bases and 0 bases, in that order; junction bases with no gene match: 0. CDR3 residues: CASSLGQGDQETQYF. The CDR3 DNA sequence: TGTGCCAGCAGTTTGGGACAGGGGGACCAAGAGACCCAGTACTTC.

The V and J genes are TRBV25-1 and TRBJ2-7, with 7 bases identical to TRBD2. CDR3 length: 14 amino acids. Germline assignment: CDR1 MGHDK and CDR2 SYGVNS. V trimming: 5 bases; J trimming: 0 bases; junction bases outside the gene matches: 4. The CDR3: CASSPTSASYEQYF. CDR3 nucleotide sequence: TGTGCCAGCAGTCCAACTAGCGCCTCCTACGAGCAGTACTTC.

This clonotype was observed a few times. The chain is built from TRBV29-1 and TRBJ2-3; TRBD1 agrees at 8 bases. Germline trimming cut 1 base from V and 2 bases from J; bases unmatched to any gene: 2. Looked up from germline, CDR1 is SQVTM and CDR2 is ANQGSEA. The CDR3 consists of 14 residues. This CDR3 reads CSVEGDRFTDTQYF. For the CDR3, the DNA is TGCAGCGTTGAAGGGGACAGGTTCACAGATACGCAGTATTTT.

This clonotype was detected a few times. The chain is built from TRBV11-2 and TRBJ1-5; TRBD1 matches 8 bases. CDR1 is SGHAT, CDR2 FQNNGV, per germline. V lost 5 bases to trimming and J lost 2 bases; unmatched junction nucleotides: 14. The CDR3 sequence is 18 residues long. The CDR3 here is CASSVSWVPGQGNQPQHF. CDR3 nucleotides: TGTGCCAGCAGCGTTAGTTGGGTCCCGGGACAGGGCAATCAGCCCCAGCATTTT.

The chain links TRBV19 to TRBJ1-5; 7 bases line up with TRBD1. The CDR3 has 14 residues. Per germline, CDR1 LNHDA and CDR2 SQIVND (reference sequence). Losses at the gene ends were 7 bases for V and 7 bases for J; bases not matched to a gene: 10. The CDR3: CASNEEGARQPQHF. The CDR3 DNA sequence: TGTGCCAGTAACGAGGAGGGGGCGAGGCAGCCCCAGCATTTT.

With respect to this clonotype: In this CDR3 the conserved last residue, phenylalanine or tryptophan, is missing, so a read error is likely. This rearrangement joins TRBV7-2 to TRBJ2-7; D gene unclear. CDR1 SGHTA and CDR2 FQGNSA come from the germline V gene. Between the trimmed V and J ends, which lost 5 bases and 0 bases, there was a span of 14 bases. The CDR3 contains 15 residues. CDR3 amino acids: CASSLTGSISYEQYL. CDR3 bases: TGTGCCAGCAGCCTCACTGGTTCAATCTCCTACGAGCAGTACCTC.

This clonotype has ten or more counts. The chain combines TRBV19 with TRBJ1-1, with TRBD1 as a possible D gene (5 bases). CDR3 length: 17 residues. CDR1 and CDR2 (germline): LNHDA, SQIVND (reference sequence). Trimming removed 6 bases at V and 0 bases at J, with 20 bases between. The CDR3 region has the DNA TGTGCCAGTAGGACTAAGGGGAGGGGTACCATGAACACTGAAGCTTTCTTT. It translates to CASRTKGRGTMNTEAFF. Combining the CDR3 with reference TRBV19 and TRBJ1-1 gives the whole variable domain DGGITQSPKYLFRKEGQNVTLSCEQNLNHDAMYWYRQDPGQGLRLIYYSQIVNDFQKGDIAEGYSVSREKKESFPLTVTSAQKNPTAFYLCASRTKGRGTMNTEAFFGQGTRLTVV.

The chain carries TRBV9 and TRBJ1-2, with D maybe TRBD1 (5 bases). The V gene's germline CDR1 is SGDLS and CDR2 YYNGEE. V was cut by 3 bases and J by 4 bases, with 16 bases left in between. The CDR3 is made up of 15 amino acids. The CDR3: CASSAEDGHPYGYTF. The DNA for the CDR3 is TGTGCCAGCAGCGCGGAGGACGGACATCCCTATGGCTACACCTTC.

The chain has TRBV19 and TRBJ2-7, with 11 bases that match TRBD1. The CDR3 contains 14 residues. Germline lookup yields CDR1 LNHDA and CDR2 SQIVND (reference sequence). J was trimmed by 4 bases and V by 4 bases; bases with no gene match: 3. CDR3 in DNA: TGTGCCAGTAGTACCGGACAGGGGGCGTACGAGCAGTACTTC. It codes for CASSTGQGAYEQYF.

The chain has TRBV2 and TRBJ1-6; D gene uncertain. CDR1 and CDR2 (germline): SNHLY, FYNNEI. Trimming left V 4 bases short and J 6 bases short, with 7 bases between. The CDR3 extends over 13 amino acids. The CDR3 reads CASSAFRNSPLHF. The CDR3 nucleotides read TGTGCCAGCAGTGCCTTCCGTAATTCACCCCTCCACTTT.

This chain joins TRBV20-1 and TRBJ2-3; 8 bases line up with TRBD1. The V gene end was trimmed by 4 bases and the J gene end by 1 base; junction bases not matched to a gene: 1. This CDR3 has 13 amino acids. Germline assignment: CDR1 DFQATT and CDR2 SNEGSKA (reference sequence). CDR3 in DNA: TGCAGTGCTAAGGGACAGGGCACAGATACGCAGTATTTT. Protein product: CSAKGQGTDTQYF.

This clonotype was observed a few times. The chain carries TRBV6-1 and TRBJ2-1; 7 bases match TRBD2. Germline V gene sequence: CDR1 MNHNS, CDR2 SASEGT. This CDR3 is 14 amino acids long. Losses at the gene ends were 6 bases for V and 4 bases for J; bases not matched to a gene: 6. Here the CDR3 DNA reads TGTGCCAGCAGGCCAGCGGGGTTGTACAATGAGCAGTTCTTC. It codes for CASRPAGLYNEQFF.

The rearrangement uses TRBV25-1 and TRBJ1-1; D not certain. Trimming shortened V by 6 bases and J by 6 bases, and 17 bases separated the two germline ends. Looked up from germline, CDR1 is MGHDK and CDR2 is SYGVNS. The CDR3 length is 14 residues. The CDR3 nucleotides are TGTGCCAGCAGCCAGGTCAACGATGTCCCTGAAGCTTTCTTT. Residues: CASSQVNDVPEAFF.

This chain uses TRBV7-9 with TRBJ1-2; D is unresolved. The V gene's germline CDR1 is SEHNR and CDR2 FQNEAQ (reference sequence). CDR3 length: 13 amino acids. The V end was cut by 9 bases, the J end by 4 bases, with 15 bases between. CDR3 amino acids: CASSIPGFYGYTF. The CDR3 DNA is TGTGCCAGTAGTATTCCCGGGTTCTATGGCTACACCTTC.

The chain combines TRBV6-1 with TRBJ1-5; the D is unclear. CDR3 length equals 14 residues. In germline, CDR1 is MNHNS, CDR2 SASEGT. With 3 bases removed from V and 8 bases from J, the gap between germline ends came to 14 bases. CDR3 sequence reads: CASSDRPGGEPQHF. Written as DNA, the CDR3 is TGTGCCAGCAGTGATCGTCCAGGCGGGGAGCCCCAGCATTTT.

The chain is built from TRBV2 and TRBJ2-7; D possibly corresponds to TRBD1 (5 bases). Per the germline V gene, CDR1 is SNHLY and CDR2 is FYNNEI. This CDR3 has 15 amino acids. The V and J ends lost 1 base and 2 bases respectively, with 12 bases between them. The CDR3 nucleotides read TGTGCCAGCAGTGAAGTCTGGGGCCTAACCTACGAGCAGTACTTC. It is translated as CASSEVWGLTYEQYF.

Notes on this clonotype: Compared with germline, one end of the junction differs, possibly owing to a read error. The V gene is TRBV25-1, the J gene TRBJ1-2, with unresolved D. Germline V CDR1 and CDR2: MGHDK, SYGVNS. CDR3 length equals 14 residues. The CDR3 sequence: CAGSMGTFNYGYTF. The CDR3, as DNA: TGTGCCGGCAGTATGGGAACGTTTAACTATGGCTACACCTTC.

This clonotype was detected ten times or more. V gene TRBV6-6 combines with J gene TRBJ1-1; D gene ambiguous. Germline lookup yields CDR1 MNHNY and CDR2 SVGAGI (reference sequence). The CDR3 loop spans 11 amino acids. The germline V and J ends were trimmed by 5 bases and 11 bases, with 12 bases remaining between them. For the CDR3, the DNA is TGTGCCAGCAGTCCCGTTAAGGAGGCTTTCTTT. Protein product: CASSPVKEAFF.

The chain carries TRBV15 and TRBJ1-6; 9 nucleotides line up with TRBD1. In germline, CDR1 is LNHNV, CDR2 YYDKDF (reference sequence). Trimming removed 3 bases from V and 7 bases from J; junction bases left unmatched: 1. The CDR3 has 14 amino acids. CDR3 in amino acids: CATSSGTGNSPLHF. Written as DNA, the CDR3 is TGTGCCACCAGCAGCGGGACAGGGAATTCACCCCTCCACTTT.

This clonotype was detected a few times. J is TRBJ1-5 and V is TRBV19, with 7 bases identical to TRBD1. V lost 5 bases, J lost 6 bases, and 7 bases stayed unmatched. Germline V gene sequence: CDR1 LNHDA, CDR2 SQIVND (reference sequence). CDR3 size: 14 residues. CDR3 region: CASSQGQRLQPQHF. CDR3 sequence (DNA): TGTGCCAGTAGTCAGGGACAGCGACTTCAGCCCCAGCATTTT.

The chain recombines TRBV11-2 with TRBJ1-2; D gene unclear. Trimming removed 2 bases at V and 1 base at J, with 5 bases between. This CDR3 comprises 13 residues. Looked up from germline, CDR1 is SGHAT and CDR2 is FQNNGV. The CDR3 DNA reads as TGTGCCAGCAGCTTAAAGTATAACTATGGCTACACCTTC. As protein: CASSLKYNYGYTF.

This clonotype was detected many times. A much larger clone is a single base away; this may be a read error. The chain joins TRBV25-1 to TRBJ1-2; no firm D call. Germline assignment: CDR1 MGHDK and CDR2 SYGVNS. The V end lost 4 bases, the J end lost 8 bases, and 8 bases lay between the germline ends. The CDR3 runs 11 residues. The CDR3 DNA reads as TGTGCCAGCAGTGGGGTGGACGGCTACACCTTC. Protein product: CASSGVDGYTF.

This chain joins TRBV4-2 and TRBJ1-2; no clear D. The V gene's germline CDR1 is LGHNA and CDR2 YNFKEQ. The CDR3 is 15 amino acids. V was shortened by 3 bases and J by 0 bases, with 11 bases between the two germline ends. The CDR3 sequence is CASSHEPHANYGYTF. The CDR3 region has the DNA TGTGCCAGCAGCCACGAACCCCACGCTAACTATGGCTACACCTTC.

This clonotype has just one count. This rearrangement joins TRBV2 to TRBJ2-7; a possible D gene is TRBD1 (5 bases). CDR3 size: 15 residues. CDR1 is SNHLY and CDR2 is FYNNEI in the germline V gene. V dropped 6 bases and J dropped 4 bases, with 19 bases sitting between them. The CDR3 coding sequence is TGTGCCAGCAGCGCTGGTTATGGGGCAGAGTACGAGCAGTACTTC. Translating gives CASSAGYGAEYEQYF. Variable domain in full (rest from reference TRBV2 and TRBJ2-7): EPEVTQTPSHQVTQMGQEVILRCVPISNHLYFYWYRQILGQKVEFLVSFYNNEISEKSEIFDDQFSVERPDGSNFTLKIRSTKLEDSAMYFCASSAGYGAEYEQYFGPGTRLTVT.

This chain links TRBV19 with TRBJ1-1; maybe TRBD1 (5 bases). The CDR3 is 13 amino acids. V dropped 8 bases and J dropped 2 bases, with 12 bases sitting between them. Per the germline V gene, CDR1 is LNHDA and CDR2 is SQIVND (reference sequence). The CDR3 nucleotides read TGTGCCAGTTTAGGGCAGGGCAACACTGAAGCTTTCTTT. It specifies CASLGQGNTEAFF.

The genes are TRBV2 and TRBJ1-6, with 7 bases fitting TRBD1. The germline V gene has CDR1 SNHLY and CDR2 FYNNEI. V lost 5 bases, J lost 6 bases, and 13 bases stayed unmatched. The length of the CDR3 is 17 residues. The CDR3 region has the DNA TGTGCCAGCAGTAACAGGGACAGCGGGACCCCTAATTCACCCCTCCACTTT. The encoded protein is CASSNRDSGTPNSPLHF.